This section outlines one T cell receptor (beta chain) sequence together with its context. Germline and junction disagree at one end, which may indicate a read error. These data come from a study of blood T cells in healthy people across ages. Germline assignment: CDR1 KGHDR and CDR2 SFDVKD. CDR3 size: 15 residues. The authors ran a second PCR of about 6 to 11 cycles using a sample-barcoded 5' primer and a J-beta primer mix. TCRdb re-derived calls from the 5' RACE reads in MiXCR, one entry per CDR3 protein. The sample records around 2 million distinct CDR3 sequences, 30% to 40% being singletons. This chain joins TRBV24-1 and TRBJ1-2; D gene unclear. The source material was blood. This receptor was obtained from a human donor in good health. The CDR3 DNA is TGTGCCACCAGTGATCCGGCAGAACCCTACTATGACTACACCTTC. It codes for CATSDPAEPYYDYTF.